This T cell receptor (beta chain) was sequenced in a study of spatial heterogeneity in lung cancer. In the study overall: Where they were available, follow-up PBMC samples were sequenced, at a median of about 22 months after resection.

CDR1 is MNHEY and CDR2 is SVGAGI in the germline V gene. This CDR3 contains 14 residues. The J segment lost 0 bases and the V segment lost 6 bases, leaving 4 bases of the junction unmatched. Time point: blood at routine non-recurrence follow-up after resection. One entry per CDR3 protein, called by TCRdb with MiXCR from the 5' RACE reads. The table records 49,000 or so distinct CDR3 sequences, about 12% of them present only once. The sequencing here drew on PBMCs, taken at follow-up. The TCR was taken from a male donor with early-stage non-small cell lung cancer. This chain joins TRBV6-5 and TRBJ2-7; TRBD2 agrees at 8 bases. The CDR3 coding sequence is TGTGCCAGCAGAGTAGCGGGACTCTCCTACGAGCAGTACTTC. This encodes CASRVAGLSYEQYF.